This T cell receptor (beta chain) was identified in a study of blood T cell repertoires in COVID-19. With respect to this clone: This same CDR3 is encoded by further DNA sequences in the sample.

V dropped 1 base and J dropped 2 bases, with 11 bases sitting between them. This CDR3 spans 16 amino acids. Germline V lookup: CDR1 SEHNR, CDR2 FQNEAQ (reference sequence). The repertoire was sequenced with immunoSEQ multiplex PCR; TCRdb's copy has only in-frame clones and lacks some. The sample yields a few hundred thousand clones, 85% seen once. Sequences were obtained from PBMCs or T cells enriched from blood (not recorded which). The receptor's source is a woman in her fifties or sixties who had recovered from COVID-19. The chain is built from TRBV7-9 and TRBJ1-4; D might be TRBD1 (6 bases). The CDR3 sequence is CASSLGLQGTNEKLFF. The DNA of the CDR3 is TGTGCCAGCAGCTTAGGCCTACAGGGTACTAATGAAAAACTGTTTTTT. Filled out from reference TRBV7-9 and TRBJ1-4, the complete variable domain reads DTGVSQNPRHKITKRGQNVTFRCDPISEHNRLYWYRQTLGQGPEFLTYFQNEAQLEKSRLLSDRFSAERPKGSFSTLEIQRTEQGDSAMYLCASSLGLQGTNEKLFFGSGTQLSVL.